This is a list of T cell receptor beta chains from one sample in a study of blood T cell repertoires in COVID-19. Clones were read by immunoSEQ multiplex PCR, and TCRdb kept only the in-frame ones, dropping some. This sample has some 200,000 clones; about 81% occur once, and the top ten carry approximately 9.2%. Sequencing was performed on PBMCs or T cells enriched from blood (not recorded which). The receptor set was obtained from a man in his forties who had recovered from COVID-19. Both conserved end residues are trimmed from each CDR3. A D gene is named only where the DNA matches it firmly.

TRBD1,TRBV5-1,TRBJ2-7,ASSLVGQGYEQY
NA,TRBV5-4,TRBJ1-2,ASSLTRQAIAGYT
TRBD1,TRBV5-1,TRBJ1-4,ASSLGQGDEKLF
TRBD2,TRBV7-8,TRBJ2-1,ASIPSGLGNEQF
NA,TRBV3-1/TRBV3-2,TRBJ1-5,ASSQGTGRSNQPQH
NA,TRBV9,TRBJ2-3,ASSPKELEADTQY
TRBD1,TRBV5-1,TRBJ2-7,ASSSRGTGGHEQY
NA,TRBV14,TRBJ1-2,ASSQLHLGSGYT
NA,TRBV6-1,TRBJ2-7,ASSEERGKQY
NA,TRBV2,TRBJ1-1,ASRALIGSTEAF
NA,TRBV10-3,TRBJ1-2,AISDFQADGYT
TRBD2,TRBV29-1,TRBJ2-2,SVEDGGTGELF
NA,TRBV19,TRBJ2-7,ASSTRPDFNEQY
TRBD2,TRBV7-7,TRBJ2-1,ASSLGASGYNEQF
TRBD1,TRBV24-1,TRBJ1-5,ATIEGTGANYSNQPQH
TRBD1,TRBV2,TRBJ2-1,ARTSTGAYNEQF
NA,TRBV5-1,TRBJ1-1,ASSSQGGDTEAF
NA,TRBV27,TRBJ1-1,ASSFFEGDTEAF
TRBD1,TRBV7-2,TRBJ2-1,ASSPGTGYRNEQF
TRBD1,TRBV6-5,TRBJ1-3,ASRGQENTIY
TRBD1,TRBV27,TRBJ1-3,ASSRTGVGNTIY
TRBD2,TRBV7-3,TRBJ2-1,ASSPSGTSGGVFEQF
NA,TRBV2,TRBJ2-1,ASRALGSYNEQF
NA,TRBV7-9,TRBJ2-7,ASSPISAGSYEQY
TRBD2,TRBV5-4,TRBJ2-7,ASSRGSLRSGTYEQY
TRBD1,TRBV5-4,TRBJ1-1,ASMFQGAAEAF
TRBD1,TRBV10-3,TRBJ2-3,AISEGGQSTDTQY
TRBD1,TRBV9,TRBJ2-1,ASSSRRGTGRVNEQF
NA,TRBV4-1,TRBJ1-2,ASSQERSGGLYGYT
TRBD1,TRBV4-1,TRBJ2-3,ASSRPDRVSDTQY
NA,TRBV5-1,TRBJ1-2,ASSSGFFIGTYYGYT
NA,TRBV28,TRBJ2-7,ASSLSGRRNEQY
TRBD2,TRBV6-1,TRBJ2-2,ASSGGRGGPSNTLTGELF
TRBD1,TRBV24-1,TRBJ2-3,ATSDRGTGESRTGSPDTQY
TRBD1,TRBV7-3,TRBJ1-2,ASSPTSGTGYGYT
TRBD2,TRBV11-3,TRBJ2-3,ASSLAAGGSIDTQY
TRBD1,TRBV24-1,TRBJ1-5,ATQAQGGNQPQH
NA,TRBV4-1,TRBJ1-1,ASSQEGPGQTNTEAF
NA,TRBV5-1,TRBJ1-4,ASSLSSEKLF
NA,TRBV27,TRBJ2-1,ASAPYAVNEQF
TRBD1,TRBV6-5,TRBJ1-2,ASSTGQGAYGYT
NA,TRBV14,TRBJ2-7,ASSLPGEISYEQY